The clone carrying this T cell receptor beta chain was detected ten times or more. No antigen is known for it. TCR beta CDR3 sequences were amplified from RNA transcripts. An initial round of RT-PCR targeting the TCR CDR3 relied on the HTBI primer set. TCRdb re-derived calls from the multiplex PCR reads in MiXCR, one entry per CDR3 protein. This table holds some 250,000 distinct CDR3 sequences, around 15% found once. These data originate in a study of T cells in Graves' hyperthyroidism and ophthalmopathy. General study results and limits: Peripheral blood also featured most of the thyroid clonotypes expanded above 0.001.

V was pared by 4 bases and J by 5 bases, with 11 bases between. The CDR3 is 13 residues long. From germline, CDR1 is MNHEY and CDR2 SMNVEV (reference sequence). Sequencing used blood. The receptor was derived from a woman aged 50 to 65 with Graves' hyperthyroidism that later progressed to Graves' ophthalmopathy. The V gene is TRBV27, the J gene TRBJ2-5; D uncertain. The CDR3 nucleotides read TGTGCCAGCAGTTCAGCTAGTTCGGAGACCCAGTACTTC. Protein product: CASSSASSETQYF.